This TCR beta chain appears in the sequencing data of a study of neoadjuvant nivolumab and ipilimumab in lung cancer. From germline, CDR1 is LNHNV and CDR2 YYDKDF (reference sequence). V shed 0 bases and J shed 1 base, with 3 bases lying between them. The CDR3 has 13 residues. The table came from immunoSEQ multiplex PCR; TCRdb's copy has only in-frame clones and leaves some out. The sample comprises about 18,000 clones, 76% of which are singletons, and around 7% rests with the top ten. The J gene is TRBJ1-2, the V gene TRBV15, with D hard to call. This receptor was taken from an adult with non-small cell lung cancer. The sequencing here drew on tumor tissue, taken after neoadjuvant nivolumab, alone or with ipilimumab, at or shortly before surgery. In nucleotides, the CDR3 is TGTGCCACCAGCAGAGACAGTAACTATGGCTACACCTTC. It encodes CATSRDSNYGYTF.